One TCR beta chain is described in this entry. This record comes from a study of T cell responses to AZD1222 COVID-19 vaccine. Sequencing used immunoSEQ multiplex PCR; TCRdb keeps in-frame clones, though not all of them. The sample consists of about 79,000 clones, approximately 90% of them appearing once. CDR1 and CDR2 (germline): SEHNR, FQNEAQ (reference sequence). The CDR3 is made up of 17 amino acids. The trim removed 3 bases at V and 9 bases at J, leaving 13 bases unmatched. Sequenced here: peripheral blood, sampled on day 0 of MenACWY control vaccination. V is TRBV7-9 and J is TRBJ1-6; TRBD1 matches at 8 bases. This clonotype was obtained from an adult in good health. This chain's CDR3 is CASSFSSRQGALSPLHF. In nucleotides, the CDR3 is TGTGCCAGCAGCTTTTCTTCCCGCCAGGGGGCCCTTTCACCCCTCCACTTT.